A selection of T cell receptor beta chains follows, all from one sample in a study of high-grade serous ovarian cancer treatment subgroups. Produced via immunoSEQ multiplex PCR; TCRdb's table is partial and in-frame only. The sample records 10,000 to 13,000 clones, roughly four fifths being singletons. The sequencing sample was made of tumor tissue. The receptors were gathered from a human donor with high-grade serous ovarian cancer. The CDR3 runs from the conserved cysteine through the conserved F or W. Each record gives: clone size, J gene, CDR3 length, V gene, D gene, CDR3 DNA, CDR3 protein. The D gene is left open where the match is weak. Where a row states a size, it is once, few, many or the class of an expanded clone; other rows omit it.

clone size: once
J gene: TRBJ2-7
CDR3 length: 17
V gene: TRBV28
D gene: NA
CDR3 DNA: TGTGCCAGCAGTTTACTGGCGGGCTGGCGGGGCTCCTACGAGCAGTACTTC
CDR3 protein: CASSLLAGWRGSYEQYF

clone size: NA
J gene: TRBJ2-3
CDR3 length: 16
V gene: TRBV7-9
D gene: NA
CDR3 DNA: TGTGCCAGCAGCTTAGCCCCCGGGACTAGCACAGATACGCAGTATTTT
CDR3 protein: CASSLAPGTSTDTQYF

clone size: NA
J gene: TRBJ2-7
CDR3 length: 15
V gene: TRBV12-5
D gene: NA
CDR3 DNA: TGTGCTAGTGGTTTGCCCATTAGGCAGGGCCACGAGCAGTACTTC
CDR3 protein: CASGLPIRQGHEQYF

clone size: NA
J gene: TRBJ1-3
CDR3 length: 15
V gene: TRBV19
D gene: NA
CDR3 DNA: TGTGCCAGTAGTATCGTCGCTACCTCTGGAAACACCATATATTTT
CDR3 protein: CASSIVATSGNTIYF

clone size: NA
J gene: TRBJ2-7
CDR3 length: 14
V gene: TRBV19
D gene: TRBD1
CDR3 DNA: TGTGCCAGTAGTATAACAGGGGGCATTTACGTGCAGTACTTC
CDR3 protein: CASSITGGIYVQYF

clone size: NA
J gene: TRBJ1-5
CDR3 length: 12
V gene: TRBV27
D gene: NA
CDR3 DNA: TGTGCCAGCAGTTCAACGGGGCAGCCCCAGCATTTT
CDR3 protein: CASSSTGQPQHF

clone size: NA
J gene: TRBJ1-2
CDR3 length: 14
V gene: TRBV5-5
D gene: TRBD1
CDR3 DNA: TGTGCCAGCTCCCAACAGGGGATTCTTTTTGGCTACACCTTC
CDR3 protein: CASSQQGILFGYTF

clone size: few
J gene: TRBJ2-7
CDR3 length: 12
V gene: TRBV27
D gene: TRBD2
CDR3 DNA: TGTGCCAGCAGTTCTACGCGGGGGGAGCAGTACTTC
CDR3 protein: CASSSTRGEQYF

clone size: NA
J gene: TRBJ2-2
CDR3 length: 17
V gene: TRBV4-2
D gene: NA
CDR3 DNA: TGTGCCAGCAGCCCACTATCGGAGCCCTACGGCACCGGGGAGCTGTTTTTT
CDR3 protein: CASSPLSEPYGTGELFF

clone size: NA
J gene: TRBJ2-1
CDR3 length: 15
V gene: TRBV5-1
D gene: TRBD1
CDR3 DNA: TGCGCCAGCAGCCCCGGGACAGGGGCGGAACAAGAACAGTTCTTC
CDR3 protein: CASSPGTGAEQEQFF

clone size: NA
J gene: TRBJ1-2
CDR3 length: 15
V gene: TRBV6-1
D gene: TRBD1
CDR3 DNA: TGTGCCAGCAGTCCAGAGGACAGGGTAGGGTATGGCTACACCTTC
CDR3 protein: CASSPEDRVGYGYTF

clone size: NA
J gene: TRBJ2-5
CDR3 length: 14
V gene: TRBV27
D gene: NA
CDR3 DNA: TGTGCCAGCAGTCACCCGGCCCGGGGAGAGACCCAGTACTTC
CDR3 protein: CASSHPARGETQYF

clone size: NA
J gene: TRBJ1-1
CDR3 length: 14
V gene: TRBV19
D gene: NA
CDR3 DNA: TGTGCCAGTAGTATAGCAGGGCGTCGGACTGAAGCTTTCTTT
CDR3 protein: CASSIAGRRTEAFF

clone size: NA
J gene: TRBJ2-7
CDR3 length: 14
V gene: TRBV27
D gene: TRBD1
CDR3 DNA: TGTGCCAGCAGTTGGGGGACAGGGCTCTACGAGCAGTACTTC
CDR3 protein: CASSWGTGLYEQYF

clone size: NA
J gene: TRBJ1-2
CDR3 length: 12
V gene: TRBV6-5
D gene: NA
CDR3 DNA: TGTGCCAGCAGTGGACCCGCCGGTGGCTACACCTTC
CDR3 protein: CASSGPAGGYTF

clone size: NA
J gene: TRBJ1-4
CDR3 length: 15
V gene: TRBV4-1
D gene: NA
CDR3 DNA: TGCGCCAGCAGCCAACTAGAAAGGACTAATGAAAAACTGTTTTTT
CDR3 protein: CASSQLERTNEKLFF

clone size: NA
J gene: TRBJ1-1
CDR3 length: 13
V gene: TRBV6-5
D gene: NA
CDR3 DNA: TGTGCCAGCAGCCCGGGGGTGGGAGCTGAAGCTTTCTTT
CDR3 protein: CASSPGVGAEAFF

clone size: NA
J gene: TRBJ1-2
CDR3 length: 16
V gene: TRBV9
D gene: NA
CDR3 DNA: TGTGCCAGCAGCGCGGGCGACAGCCTCCGAAGCTATGGCTACACCTTC
CDR3 protein: CASSAGDSLRSYGYTF

clone size: once
J gene: TRBJ2-7
CDR3 length: 11
V gene: TRBV7-2
D gene: NA
CDR3 DNA: TGTGCCAGCAGCTTAGAGGCCGAGCAGTACTTC
CDR3 protein: CASSLEAEQYF

clone size: NA
J gene: TRBJ2-2
CDR3 length: 15
V gene: TRBV7-8
D gene: TRBD1
CDR3 DNA: TGTGCCAGCAGCTTTACAGGGGGCAGGGCCGGGGAGCTGTTTTTT
CDR3 protein: CASSFTGGRAGELFF

clone size: NA
J gene: TRBJ2-5
CDR3 length: 15
V gene: TRBV14
D gene: NA
CDR3 DNA: TGTGCCAGCAGCCCCCGGGTCACAAGCCAAGAGACCCAGTACTTC
CDR3 protein: CASSPRVTSQETQYF

clone size: NA
J gene: TRBJ2-5
CDR3 length: 14
V gene: TRBV27
D gene: NA
CDR3 DNA: TGTGCCAGCAGCGAAGGGCCGGGGGAAGAGACCCAGTACTTC
CDR3 protein: CASSEGPGEETQYF

clone size: NA
J gene: TRBJ2-2
CDR3 length: 15
V gene: TRBV7-9
D gene: TRBD1
CDR3 DNA: TGTGCCAGCAGACCGGGACAGGGGAACACCGGGGAGCTGTTTTTT
CDR3 protein: CASRPGQGNTGELFF

clone size: NA
J gene: TRBJ2-1
CDR3 length: 14
V gene: TRBV18
D gene: NA
CDR3 DNA: TGTGCCAGCTCACCTCAAGGAACTTACAATGAGCAGTTCTTC
CDR3 protein: CASSPQGTYNEQFF

clone size: NA
J gene: TRBJ2-7
CDR3 length: 11
V gene: TRBV6-6
D gene: NA
CDR3 DNA: TGTGCCAGCAGTACAACCTACGAGCAGTACTTC
CDR3 protein: CASSTTYEQYF

clone size: NA
J gene: TRBJ1-6
CDR3 length: 15
V gene: TRBV6-1
D gene: NA
CDR3 DNA: TGTGCCAGCAGTGAGCCACAGGGATCAAGTTCACCCCTCCACTTT
CDR3 protein: CASSEPQGSSSPLHF

clone size: NA
J gene: TRBJ1-2
CDR3 length: 12
V gene: TRBV7-2
D gene: NA
CDR3 DNA: TGTGCCAGCAGCTTAGGGTGGAGCGGCTACACCTTC
CDR3 protein: CASSLGWSGYTF

clone size: NA
J gene: TRBJ2-2
CDR3 length: 11
V gene: TRBV11-3
D gene: NA
CDR3 DNA: TGTGCCAGCACCCGTCCCGGGGAGCTGTTTTTT
CDR3 protein: CASTRPGELFF

clone size: NA
J gene: TRBJ1-1
CDR3 length: 15
V gene: TRBV19
D gene: NA
CDR3 DNA: TGTGCCAGTAGTCCCCAGACAGGTACGAACACTGAAGCTTTCTTT
CDR3 protein: CASSPQTGTNTEAFF

clone size: NA
J gene: TRBJ2-7
CDR3 length: 14
V gene: TRBV5-1
D gene: TRBD2
CDR3 DNA: TGCGCCAGCAGCTTGGCCGGGAGGGGCTACGAGCAGTACTTC
CDR3 protein: CASSLAGRGYEQYF

clone size: NA
J gene: TRBJ2-7
CDR3 length: 15
V gene: TRBV4-1
D gene: TRBD2
CDR3 DNA: TGCGCCAGCAGCCAAGGACTAGCGGGTATCTACGAGCAGTACTTC
CDR3 protein: CASSQGLAGIYEQYF

clone size: NA
J gene: TRBJ2-3
CDR3 length: 13
V gene: TRBV5-5
D gene: NA
CDR3 DNA: TGTGCCAGCAGCAGCGACATACCAGATACGCAGTATTTT
CDR3 protein: CASSSDIPDTQYF

clone size: few
J gene: TRBJ1-5
CDR3 length: 14
V gene: TRBV2
D gene: NA
CDR3 DNA: TGTGCCAGCCGTCCCGGGACTCCTCATCAGCCCCAGCATTTT
CDR3 protein: CASRPGTPHQPQHF

clone size: NA
J gene: TRBJ1-1
CDR3 length: 14
V gene: TRBV28
D gene: TRBD1
CDR3 DNA: TGTGCCAGCAGCCGGGGACAGGGGGCGCGTGAAGCTTTCTTT
CDR3 protein: CASSRGQGAREAFF

clone size: NA
J gene: TRBJ1-5
CDR3 length: 14
V gene: TRBV19
D gene: TRBD1
CDR3 DNA: TGTGCCAGTAGTATGACAGGGACATCTCAGCCCCAGCATTTT
CDR3 protein: CASSMTGTSQPQHF

clone size: NA
J gene: TRBJ2-7
CDR3 length: 12
V gene: TRBV28
D gene: NA
CDR3 DNA: TGTGCCAGCAGGTATGGAACCCACGAGCAGTACTTC
CDR3 protein: CASRYGTHEQYF

clone size: NA
J gene: TRBJ2-3
CDR3 length: 14
V gene: TRBV6-1
D gene: TRBD1
CDR3 DNA: TGTGCCAGCAGTGAAAGTTTAACCGGGACAGGGCAGTATTTT
CDR3 protein: CASSESLTGTGQYF

clone size: NA
J gene: TRBJ2-6
CDR3 length: 13
V gene: TRBV29-1
D gene: NA
CDR3 DNA: TGCAGCGTCGATAGCTCTGGGGCCAACGTCCTGACTTTC
CDR3 protein: CSVDSSGANVLTF

clone size: NA
J gene: TRBJ2-1
CDR3 length: 13
V gene: TRBV29-1
D gene: TRBD1
CDR3 DNA: TGCAGCGCAGCCGGGACAGGGGGCTATGAGCAGTTCTTC
CDR3 protein: CSAAGTGGYEQFF

clone size: NA
J gene: TRBJ2-7
CDR3 length: 14
V gene: TRBV6-6
D gene: TRBD1
CDR3 DNA: TGTGCCAGCACCATCGGGACAGGGTACTCCGAGCAGTACTTC
CDR3 protein: CASTIGTGYSEQYF

clone size: NA
J gene: TRBJ2-7
CDR3 length: 15
V gene: TRBV13
D gene: NA
CDR3 DNA: TGTGCCAGCACCCACCGAGGAGGGGGGTATTACGAGCAGTACTTC
CDR3 protein: CASTHRGGGYYEQYF

clone size: once
J gene: TRBJ2-7
CDR3 length: 14
V gene: TRBV30
D gene: TRBD1
CDR3 DNA: TGTGCCTGGAGGTCTGGGACAGGTTCTAACGAGCAGTACTTC
CDR3 protein: CAWRSGTGSNEQYF